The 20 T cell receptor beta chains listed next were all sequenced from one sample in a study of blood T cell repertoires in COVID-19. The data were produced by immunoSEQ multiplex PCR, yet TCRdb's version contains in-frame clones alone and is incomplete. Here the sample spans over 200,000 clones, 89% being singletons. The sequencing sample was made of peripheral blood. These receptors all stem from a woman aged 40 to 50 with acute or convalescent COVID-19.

CDR3 amino acids: CASSVEQKGNTIYF. The CDR3 DNA sequence: TGTGCCAGCAGCGTAGAACAGAAAGGAAACACCATATATTTT. The chain is built from TRBV9 and TRBJ1-3; D call uncertain. This CDR3 is 14 amino acids long. From germline, CDR1 is SGDLS and CDR2 YYNGEE. Trimming took off 0 bases at V and 4 bases at J, with 8 bases between the two ends.

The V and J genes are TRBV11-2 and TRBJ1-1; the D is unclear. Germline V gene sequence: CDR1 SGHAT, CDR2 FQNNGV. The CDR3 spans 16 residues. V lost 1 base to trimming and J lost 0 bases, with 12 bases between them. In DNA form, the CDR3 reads TGTGCCAGCAGCTTAGTAGAGGGCTACCTGAACACTGAAGCTTTCTTT. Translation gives CASSLVEGYLNTEAFF.

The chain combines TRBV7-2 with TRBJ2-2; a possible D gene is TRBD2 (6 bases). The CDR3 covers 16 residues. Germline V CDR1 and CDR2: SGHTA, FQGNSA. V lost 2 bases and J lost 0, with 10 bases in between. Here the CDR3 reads CASSLWAGTNTGELFF. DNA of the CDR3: TGTGCCAGCAGCTTATGGGCGGGGACGAACACCGGGGAGCTGTTTTTT. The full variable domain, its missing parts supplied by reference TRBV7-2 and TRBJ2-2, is GAGVSQSPSNKVTEKGKDVELRCDPISGHTALYWYRQSLGQGLEFLIYFQGNSAPDKSGLPSDRFSAERTGGSVSTLTIQRTQQEDSAVYLCASSLWAGTNTGELFFGEGSRLTVL.

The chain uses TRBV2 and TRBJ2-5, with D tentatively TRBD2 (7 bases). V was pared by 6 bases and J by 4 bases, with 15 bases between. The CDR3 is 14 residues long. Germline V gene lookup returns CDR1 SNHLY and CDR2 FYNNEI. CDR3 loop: CASSRGGGRETQYF. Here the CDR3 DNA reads TGTGCCAGCAGCAGGGGCGGGGGAAGAGAGACCCAGTACTTC.

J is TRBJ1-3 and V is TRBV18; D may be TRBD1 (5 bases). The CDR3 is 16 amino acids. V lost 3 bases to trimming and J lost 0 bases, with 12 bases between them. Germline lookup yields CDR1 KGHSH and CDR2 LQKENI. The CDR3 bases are TGTGCCAGCTCACCGTTTCCTGACAGCTCTGGAAACACCATATATTTT. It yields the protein CASSPFPDSSGNTIYF. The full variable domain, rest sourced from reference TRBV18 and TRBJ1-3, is NAGVMQNPRHLVRRRGQEARLRCSPMKGHSHVYWYRQLPEEGLKFMVYLQKENIIDESGMPKERFSAEFPKEGPSILRIQQVVRGDSAAYFCASSPFPDSSGNTIYFGEGSWLTVV.

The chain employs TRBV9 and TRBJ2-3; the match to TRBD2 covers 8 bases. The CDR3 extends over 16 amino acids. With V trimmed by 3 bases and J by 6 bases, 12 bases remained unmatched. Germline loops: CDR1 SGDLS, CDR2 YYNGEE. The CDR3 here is CASSDTLSGAWDTQYF. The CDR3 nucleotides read TGTGCCAGCAGCGACACCCTTAGCGGGGCATGGGATACGCAGTATTTT.

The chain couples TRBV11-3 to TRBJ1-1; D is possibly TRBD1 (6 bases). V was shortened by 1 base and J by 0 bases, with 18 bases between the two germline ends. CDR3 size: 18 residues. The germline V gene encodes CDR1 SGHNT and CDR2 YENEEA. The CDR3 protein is CASSLGLWDNPMNTEAFF. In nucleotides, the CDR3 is TGTGCCAGCAGCTTAGGCCTATGGGACAACCCCATGAACACTGAAGCTTTCTTT.

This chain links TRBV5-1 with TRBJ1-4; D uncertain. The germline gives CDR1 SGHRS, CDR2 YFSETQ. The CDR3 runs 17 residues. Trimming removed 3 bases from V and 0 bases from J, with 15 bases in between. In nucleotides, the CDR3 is TGCGCCAGCAGCTCTGGTTCGAAGCGTGCAACTAATGAAAAACTGTTTTTT. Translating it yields CASSSGSKRATNEKLFF.

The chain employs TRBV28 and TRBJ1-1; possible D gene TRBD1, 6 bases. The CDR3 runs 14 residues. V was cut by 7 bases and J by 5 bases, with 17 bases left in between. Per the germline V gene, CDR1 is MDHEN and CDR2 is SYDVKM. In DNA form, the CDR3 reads TGTGCCAGCATCACTGGGGGCTTTGGGACTGAAGCTTTCTTT. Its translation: CASITGGFGTEAFF.

The CDR3 here is CASSEEGLNTEAFF. The CDR3 DNA sequence: TGTGCCAGCAGTGAGGAGGGTTTGAACACTGAAGCTTTCTTT. V gene TRBV2 combines with J gene TRBJ1-1, with D unclear. This CDR3 is built from 14 residues. Per germline, CDR1 SNHLY and CDR2 FYNNEI. V lost 3 bases and J lost 0, with 8 bases in between.

CDR3 amino acids: CASSLTRNTQYF. DNA for the CDR3: TGCGCCAGCAGCTTAACCAGAAATACGCAGTATTTT. The chain uses TRBV5-1 and TRBJ2-3; no clear D. In germline, CDR1 is SGHRS, CDR2 YFSETQ. V dropped 2 bases and J dropped 7 bases, with 8 bases sitting between them. The CDR3 totals 12 residues.

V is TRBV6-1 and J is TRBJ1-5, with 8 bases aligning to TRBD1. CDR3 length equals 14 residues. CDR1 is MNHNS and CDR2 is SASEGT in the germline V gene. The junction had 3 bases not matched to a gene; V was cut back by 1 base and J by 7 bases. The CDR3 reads CASSEGTGRQPQHF. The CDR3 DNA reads TGTGCCAGCAGTGAAGGGACAGGGAGGCAGCCCCAGCATTTT.

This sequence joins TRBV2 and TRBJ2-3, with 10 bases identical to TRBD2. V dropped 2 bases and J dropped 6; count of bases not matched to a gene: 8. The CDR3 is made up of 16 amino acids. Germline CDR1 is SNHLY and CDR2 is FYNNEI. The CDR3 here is CASSELAGAFRDTQYF. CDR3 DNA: TGTGCCAGCAGTGAACTAGCGGGGGCTTTCCGGGATACGCAGTATTTT.

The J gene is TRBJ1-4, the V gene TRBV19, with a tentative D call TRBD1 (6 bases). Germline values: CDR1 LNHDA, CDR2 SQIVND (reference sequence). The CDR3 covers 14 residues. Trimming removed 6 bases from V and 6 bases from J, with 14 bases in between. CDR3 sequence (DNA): TGTGCCAGTAGCCCACGGGGGGCTGATGAAAAACTGTTTTTT. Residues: CASSPRGADEKLFF.

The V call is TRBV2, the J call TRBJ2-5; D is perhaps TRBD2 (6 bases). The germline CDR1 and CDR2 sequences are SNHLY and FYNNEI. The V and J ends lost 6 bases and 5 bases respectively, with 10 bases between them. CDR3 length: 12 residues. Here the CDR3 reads CASRSEGETQYF. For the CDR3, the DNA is TGTGCCAGCAGATCGGAGGGGGAGACCCAGTACTTC.

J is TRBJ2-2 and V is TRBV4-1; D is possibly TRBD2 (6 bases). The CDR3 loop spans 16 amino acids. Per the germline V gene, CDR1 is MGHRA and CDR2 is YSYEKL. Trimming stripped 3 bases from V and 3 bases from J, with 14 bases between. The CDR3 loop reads CASSQDPGLDTGELFF. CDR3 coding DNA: TGCGCCAGCAGCCAGGATCCGGGACTCGACACCGGGGAGCTGTTTTTT.

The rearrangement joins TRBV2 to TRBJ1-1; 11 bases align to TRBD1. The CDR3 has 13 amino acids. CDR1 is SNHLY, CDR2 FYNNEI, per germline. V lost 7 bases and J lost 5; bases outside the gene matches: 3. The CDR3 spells CASNRDRGTEAFF. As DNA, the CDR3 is TGTGCCAGCAACCGGGACAGGGGGACTGAAGCTTTCTTT.

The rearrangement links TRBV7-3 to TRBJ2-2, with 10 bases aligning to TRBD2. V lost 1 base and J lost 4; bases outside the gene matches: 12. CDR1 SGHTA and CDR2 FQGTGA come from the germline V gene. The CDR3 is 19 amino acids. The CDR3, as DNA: TGTGCCAGCAGCTTAAGTGCACTAGCGGGGCCCCGGGGCACCGGGGAGCTGTTTTTT. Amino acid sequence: CASSLSALAGPRGTGELFF.

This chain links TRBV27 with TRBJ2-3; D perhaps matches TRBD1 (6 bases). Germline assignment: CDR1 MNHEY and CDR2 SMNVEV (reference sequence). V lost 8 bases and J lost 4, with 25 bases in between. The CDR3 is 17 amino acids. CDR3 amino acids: CASLPRWQGLEADTQYF. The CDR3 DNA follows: TGTGCCAGCCTCCCTCGTTGGCAGGGGTTAGAGGCAGATACGCAGTATTTT.

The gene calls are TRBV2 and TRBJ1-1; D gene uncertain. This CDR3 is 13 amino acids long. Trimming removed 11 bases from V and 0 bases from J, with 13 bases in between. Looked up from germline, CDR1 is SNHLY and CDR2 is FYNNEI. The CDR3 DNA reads TGTGCCGGCAAACGAGACATGAACACTGAAGCTTTCTTT. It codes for CAGKRDMNTEAFF. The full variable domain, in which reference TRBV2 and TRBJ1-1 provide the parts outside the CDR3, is EPEVTQTPSHQVTQMGQEVILRCVPISNHLYFYWYRQILGQKVEFLVSFYNNEISEKSEIFDDQFSVERPDGSNFTLKIRSTKLEDSAMYFCAGKRDMNTEAFFGQGTRLTVV.